One T cell receptor beta chain is described in this entry. What it binds is unknown. This record comes from a study of cytomegalovirus exposure and HLA in healthy donors. General study points: In vitro assays verified that three CMV-associated chains recognized CMV antigens specifically. Later, an analysis showed that TCR beta chains associated with HLA were more clonally expanded than others that were equally common.

The junction had 9 bases not matched to a gene; V was cut back by 6 bases and J by 4 bases. The germline V gene encodes CDR1 MDHEN and CDR2 SYDVKM. The CDR3 is made up of 14 amino acids. These donors, healthy bone marrow donors, were studied. PCR was performed using 60 Vbeta and 13 Jbeta primers. The protocol was immunoSEQ multiplex PCR, while the TCRdb copy is restricted to in-frame clones and leaves out a portion. The sample consists of around 170,000 clones, roughly 75% of them appearing once. The receptor's source is a woman aged 45-65 years in good health and CMV-seropositive. The chain links TRBV28 to TRBJ2-7; TRBD2 matches at 7 bases. What was sequenced was PBMCs. This chain's CDR3 is CASRPAGVGYEQYF. The CDR3 DNA sequence: TGTGCCAGCAGGCCGGCGGGAGTAGGTTACGAGCAGTACTTC.